Below, one TCR beta chain is given with its context. The antigen remains undetermined. This entry belongs to a study of T cell responses to AZD1222 COVID-19 vaccine. Study-wide findings and caveats: In all cases, repertoires were sampled only after the peak T cell response.

Only in-frame clones appear in the TCRdb table, and some are missing; sequencing was by immunoSEQ multiplex PCR. Here the sample spans 85,000 to 110,000 clones, approximately 88% being singletons. The CDR3 contains 13 residues. Germline V lookup: CDR1 KGHDR, CDR2 SFDVKD. The V end lost 6 bases, the J end lost 5 bases, and 9 bases lay between the germline ends. Sequenced material: peripheral blood, taken on day 0 of AZD1222 vaccination. This receptor was obtained from an adult in good health. The chain combines TRBV24-1 with TRBJ1-4, with no clear D. The CDR3 loop reads CATSPGGNEKLFF. CDR3 DNA sequence: TGTGCCACCAGTCCAGGCGGCAATGAAAAACTGTTTTTT.